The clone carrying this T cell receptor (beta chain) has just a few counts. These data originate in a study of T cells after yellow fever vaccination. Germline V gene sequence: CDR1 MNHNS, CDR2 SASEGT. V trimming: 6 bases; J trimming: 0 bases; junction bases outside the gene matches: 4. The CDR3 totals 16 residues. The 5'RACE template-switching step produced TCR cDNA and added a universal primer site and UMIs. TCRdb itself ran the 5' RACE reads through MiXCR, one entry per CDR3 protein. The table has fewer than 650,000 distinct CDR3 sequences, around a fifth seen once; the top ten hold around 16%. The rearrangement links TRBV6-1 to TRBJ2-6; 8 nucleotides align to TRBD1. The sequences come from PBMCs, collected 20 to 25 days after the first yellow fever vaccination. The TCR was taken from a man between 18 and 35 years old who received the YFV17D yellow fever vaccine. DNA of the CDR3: TGTGCCAGCAGGTGGACAGGGAGCTCTGGGGCCAACGTCCTGACTTTC. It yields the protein CASRWTGSSGANVLTF.